A single sample is the source of the 19 T cell receptor beta chains below, sequenced in a study of breast tumors, draining lymph nodes, adjacent tissues. TCRdb independently ran MiXCR on the multiplex PCR reads; one entry per CDR3 protein. The table includes 17,000 or so distinct CDR3 sequences, 45% detected once. Source material: tumor-adjacent breast tissue. The receptors come from a female donor with breast cancer. Some clones in this sample may be carry-over from other donors' samples.

The rearrangement uses TRBV6-2 or TRBV6-3 and TRBJ1-2; maybe TRBD1 (6 bases). CDR3 length equals 13 residues. Trimming stripped 5 bases from V and 8 bases from J, with 15 bases between. The germline gives CDR1 MNHEY, CDR2 SVGEGT. The CDR3, as DNA: TGTGCCAGCAGTCGGGACAACAAACAAGGCTACACCTTC. As protein: CASSRDNKQGYTF.

This clonotype was seen once. The chain combines TRBV7-3 with TRBJ2-1; D assignment may be TRBD1 or TRBD2 (5 bases each). V dropped 1 base and J dropped 0 bases, with 10 bases sitting between them. The V gene's germline CDR1 is SGHTA and CDR2 FQGTGA. CDR3 length equals 16 residues. CDR3 loop: CASSLIRGDSYNEQFF. DNA of the CDR3: TGTGCCAGCAGCTTAATTAGAGGGGACTCCTACAATGAGCAGTTCTTC. The whole variable domain, remainder taken from reference TRBV7-3 and TRBJ2-1, is GAGVSQTPSNKVTEKGKYVELRCDPISGHTALYWYRQSLGQGPEFLIYFQGTGAADDSGLPNDRFFAVRPEGSVSTLKIQRTERGDSAVYLCASSLIRGDSYNEQFFGPGTRLTVL.

As DNA, the CDR3 is TGCGCCAGCAGCCCGGCAGCGGGAGGCCACTACGAGCAGTACTTC. Encoded protein: CASSPAAGGHYEQYF. The chain links TRBV5-1 to TRBJ2-7, with 9 positions matching TRBD2. The CDR3 runs to 15 residues. CDR1 is SGHRS, CDR2 YFSETQ, per germline. J gave up 3 bases and V 4 bases, and 8 bases lay outside the gene matches.

This clonotype has ten or more counts. This may stem from a read error, because a much larger clone lies one nucleotide away. The chain carries TRBV6-1 and TRBJ2-1, with 7 bases fitting TRBD2. The CDR3 covers 14 residues. V gave up 5 bases and J gave up 7 bases; unmatched junction bases: 8. The germline CDR1 and CDR2 sequences are MNHNS and SASEGT. CDR3 sequence (DNA): TGTGCCAGCAGTCATGGCGGGAGTTTGAATGAGCAGTTCTTC. Translation gives CASSHGGSLNEQFF.

This clonotype has more than one count but fewer than ten. One junction end disagrees with the germline gene, perhaps due to a read error. The chain recombines TRBV10-3 with TRBJ1-1, with TRBD1 matching 7 bases. The CDR3 sequence is 13 residues long. Per the germline V gene, CDR1 is ENHRY and CDR2 is SYGVKD. The CDR3 coding sequence is TGTGTCATCAGTGAGACAGGGCCCACTGAAGCTTTCTTT. Its translation: CVISETGPTEAFF.

By share, this clonotype counts as medium-sized. The gene calls are TRBV19 and TRBJ2-7; the D gene is possibly TRBD1 (6 bases). Per germline, CDR1 LNHDA and CDR2 SQIVND (reference sequence). V was trimmed by 10 bases and J by 2 bases, leaving 12 bases between them. CDR3 size: 12 residues. The CDR3, as DNA: TGTGCCACCCGGGACACCGCCTACGAGCAGTACTTC. As protein: CATRDTAYEQYF. The entire variable domain, with the rest obtained from reference TRBV19 and TRBJ2-7, is as follows: DGGITQSPKYLFRKEGQNVTLSCEQNLNHDAMYWYRQDPGQGLRLIYYSQIVNDFQKGDIAEGYSVSREKKESFPLTVTSAQKNPTAFYLCATRDTAYEQYFGPGTRLTVT.

This clonotype counts as medium-sized. This chain connects TRBV4-3 to TRBJ2-5; D could derive from TRBD1 or TRBD2 (6 bases each). Trimming cost V 0 bases and J 11 bases, with 13 bases left between them. This CDR3 has 13 amino acids. CDR1 is LGHNA and CDR2 is YSLEER in the germline V gene. The CDR3 here is CASSQDLTGAQYF. CDR3 DNA sequence: TGCGCCAGCAGCCAAGATCTCACGGGGGCTCAGTACTTC.

By share, this clonotype counts as medium-sized. J is TRBJ2-7 and V is TRBV12-3 or TRBV12-4; no definite D call. V lost 7 bases and J 0 bases, leaving 13 bases between the germline ends. CDR3 length: 14 amino acids. The CDR3 loop reads CASKKSLISYEQYF. CDR3 nucleotide sequence: TGTGCCAGCAAAAAAAGTCTAATCTCCTACGAGCAGTACTTC.

There are many counts of this clonotype. Sequence at one end of the junction differs from germline and may be a read error. The chain joins TRBV6-1 to TRBJ2-5; D is undetermined. Germline values: CDR1 MNHNS, CDR2 SASEGT. This CDR3 region has 14 residues. The CDR3 sequence is CASSEVGPQETQYF. In DNA, the CDR3 is TGTGCCAGCAGCGAAGTCGGGCCCCAAGAGACCCAGTACTTC.

J is TRBJ2-1 and V is TRBV6-6; D uncertain. The germline V and J ends were trimmed by 0 bases and 8 bases, with 11 bases remaining between them. The CDR3 extends over 14 amino acids. Germline V gene lookup returns CDR1 MNHNY and CDR2 SVGAGI (reference sequence). The CDR3 nucleotides read TGTGCCAGCAGTTACTCGAGTGAGGCCTATGAGCAGTTCTTC. Its protein is CASSYSSEAYEQFF.

This chain uses TRBV7-2 with TRBJ2-7; TRBD1 aligns across 9 bases. This CDR3 contains 14 residues. Germline loops: CDR1 SGHTA, CDR2 FQGNSA. The V gene end was trimmed by 5 bases and the J gene end by 3 bases; junction bases not matched to a gene: 5. CDR3 region: CASSPRTGVYEQYF. The CDR3, as DNA: TGTGCCAGCAGCCCGCGGACAGGGGTCTACGAGCAGTACTTC.

V and J are TRBV9 and TRBJ1-2; 9 nucleotides agree with TRBD1. Looked up from germline, CDR1 is SGDLS and CDR2 is YYNGEE. The CDR3 is 14 residues long. V was clipped by 2 bases and J by 4 bases; unmatched bases: 3. CDR3 in amino acids: CASSVGTGSYGYTF. CDR3 coding DNA: TGTGCCAGCAGCGTTGGGACAGGGAGCTATGGCTACACCTTC.

The table lists this clonotype with many counts. V gene TRBV6-5 combines with J gene TRBJ1-1; the D gene is possibly TRBD1 (5 bases). Per the germline V gene, CDR1 is MNHEY and CDR2 is SVGAGI. There are 12 residues in the CDR3. V was cut by 2 bases and J by 6 bases, with 7 bases left in between. CDR3 coding DNA: TGTGCCAGCAGTTACGGGACCGCTGAAGCTTTCTTT. Protein sequence: CASSYGTAEAFF.

In its sample, this clonotype ranks as medium-sized (0.01 to 0.1%). The J gene is TRBJ2-7, the V gene TRBV7-9, with D perhaps matching TRBD2 (5 bases). Germline V gene sequence: CDR1 SEHNR, CDR2 FQNEAQ (reference sequence). Trimming left V 5 bases short and J 7 bases short, with 12 bases between. CDR3 length equals 12 residues. The CDR3 DNA follows: TGTGCCAGCAGCCCGCGGGTGAGGGAGCAGTACTTC. Its translation: CASSPRVREQYF.

In its sample, this clonotype was seen many times. The gene calls are TRBV19 and TRBJ2-3; the match to TRBD2 covers 8 bases. The CDR3 length is 20 residues. Germline-derived CDR1 and CDR2 are LNHDA and SQIVND (reference sequence). V dropped 3 bases and J dropped 2; count of bases not matched to a gene: 19. The CDR3 sequence is CASSILFGRSGGTHTDTQYF. As DNA, the CDR3 is TGTGCCAGTAGTATTCTCTTCGGGAGGAGCGGGGGCACCCACACAGATACGCAGTATTTT.

This chain joins TRBV11-2 and TRBJ2-2, with D unclear. There are 12 residues in the CDR3. CDR1 is SGHAT, CDR2 FQNNGV, per germline. The V gene lost 5 bases and the J gene lost 10 bases, with 11 bases spanning the gap. DNA of the CDR3: TGTGCCAGCAGCCTAACCAAGCTGGAGCTGTTTTTT. It yields the protein CASSLTKLELFF.

This clonotype was counted many times. A read error is possible here, since a much larger clone lies one base away. DNA for the CDR3: TGCAGTGCTAGAGGACGGGCTGGGGCCACCGTCCTGACTTTC. Its protein is CSARGRAGATVLTF. The rearrangement joins TRBV20-1 to TRBJ2-6; a possible D gene is TRBD1 (5 bases). In germline, CDR1 is DFQATT, CDR2 SNEGSKA (reference sequence). This CDR3 comprises 14 residues.

Turning to this clonotype: A much more abundant neighbour one base away suggests this may be a read error. The rearrangement links TRBV11-2 to TRBJ2-1; a possible D gene is TRBD1 (6 bases). V gave up 1 base and J gave up 8 bases, with 15 bases separating them. The CDR3 has 15 amino acids. CDR1 is SGHAT and CDR2 is FQNNGV in the germline V gene. Here the CDR3 DNA reads TGTGCCAGCAGCTTAGGGGTGGGGGCCTGGGATGAGCAGTTCTTC. Its protein product is CASSLGVGAWDEQFF.

V gene TRBV19 combines with J gene TRBJ2-3, with unresolved D. The germline CDR1 and CDR2 sequences are LNHDA and SQIVND (reference sequence). V was pared by 5 bases and J by 2 bases, with 5 bases between. The CDR3 covers 12 residues. The CDR3 bases are TGTGCCAGTAGTCCATACACAGATACGCAGTATTTT. Protein: CASSPYTDTQYF.